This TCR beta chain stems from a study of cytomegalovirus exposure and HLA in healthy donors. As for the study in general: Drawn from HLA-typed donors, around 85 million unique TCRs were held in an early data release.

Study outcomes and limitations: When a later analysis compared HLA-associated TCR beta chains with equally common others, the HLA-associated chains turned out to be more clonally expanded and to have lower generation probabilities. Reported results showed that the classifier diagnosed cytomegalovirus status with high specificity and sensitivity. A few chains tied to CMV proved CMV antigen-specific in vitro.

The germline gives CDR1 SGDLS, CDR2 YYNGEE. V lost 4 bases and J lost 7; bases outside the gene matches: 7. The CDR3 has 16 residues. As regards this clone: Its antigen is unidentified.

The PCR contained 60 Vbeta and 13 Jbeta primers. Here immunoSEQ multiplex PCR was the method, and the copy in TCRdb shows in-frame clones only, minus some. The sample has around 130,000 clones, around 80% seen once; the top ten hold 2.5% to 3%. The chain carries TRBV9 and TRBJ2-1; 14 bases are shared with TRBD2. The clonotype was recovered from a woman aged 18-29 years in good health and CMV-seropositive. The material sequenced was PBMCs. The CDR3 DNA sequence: TGTGCCAGCAGCCCTCGGCGACTAGCGGGGGGGAATGAGCAGTTCTTC. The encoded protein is CASSPRRLAGGNEQFF.